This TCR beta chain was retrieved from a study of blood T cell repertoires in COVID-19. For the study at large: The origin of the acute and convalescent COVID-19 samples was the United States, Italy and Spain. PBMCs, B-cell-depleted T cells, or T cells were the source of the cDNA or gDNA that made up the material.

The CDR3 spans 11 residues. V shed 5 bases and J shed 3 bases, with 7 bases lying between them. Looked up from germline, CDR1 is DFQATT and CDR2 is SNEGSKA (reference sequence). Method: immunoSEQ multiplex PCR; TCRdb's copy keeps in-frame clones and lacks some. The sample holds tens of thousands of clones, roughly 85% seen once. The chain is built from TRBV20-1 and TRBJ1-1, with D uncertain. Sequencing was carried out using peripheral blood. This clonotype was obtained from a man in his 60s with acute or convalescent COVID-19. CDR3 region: CSAVDYTEAFF. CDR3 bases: TGCAGTGCTGTAGATTACACTGAAGCTTTCTTT.